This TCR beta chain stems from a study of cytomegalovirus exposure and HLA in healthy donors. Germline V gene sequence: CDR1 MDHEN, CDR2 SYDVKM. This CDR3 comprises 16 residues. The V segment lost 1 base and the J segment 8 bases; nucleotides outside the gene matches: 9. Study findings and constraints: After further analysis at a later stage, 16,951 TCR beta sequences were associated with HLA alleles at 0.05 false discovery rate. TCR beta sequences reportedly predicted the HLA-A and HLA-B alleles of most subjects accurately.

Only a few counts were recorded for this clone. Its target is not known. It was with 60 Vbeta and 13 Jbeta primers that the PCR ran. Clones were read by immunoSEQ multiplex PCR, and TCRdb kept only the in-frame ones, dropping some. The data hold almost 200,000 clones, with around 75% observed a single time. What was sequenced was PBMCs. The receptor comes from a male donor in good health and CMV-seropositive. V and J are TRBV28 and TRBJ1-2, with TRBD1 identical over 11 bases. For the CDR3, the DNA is TGTGCCAGCAGTTTATCCCACCGGGACAGGGGGGTGGGCTACACCTTC. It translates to CASSLSHRDRGVGYTF.